This T cell receptor (beta chain) was captured by sequencing in a study of vaccination and CD4 T cells after COVID-19 (dated by TCRdb to between 2021 and 2022). Some background on the complete study: Every convalescent patient had a positive nasal swab PCR test for SARS-CoV-2, with mild disease in eight to ten patients and severe disease in one. A few convalescent patients were sampled both early after vaccination (day 14) and late after vaccination (days 161 to 241). Culture stimuli were overlapping spike peptide pools from SARS-CoV-2 and from the common cold coronaviruses HCoV-NL63, HCoV-OC43 and HCoV-229E. Post-COVID blood samples from convalescent patients were collected a median of roughly 100 days after diagnosis, with a range of 35 to 161 days. Control cultures used a CEFX viral epitope pool as positive control, an HIV-1 Nef peptide pool as negative control, or no peptide. Two doses of either the Pfizer-BioNTech BNT162b2 vaccine (n=8) or the Moderna mRNA-1273 vaccine (n=2) were administered to participants. In over 8 COVID-19 convalescent patients and a few infection-naive healthy vaccine recipients, researchers compared the spike-specific CD4+ TCR repertoire from before mRNA vaccination with the repertoire from after. Post-vaccine blood samples were taken a median of 72 days after the second vaccine dose, with a range of roughly 14 to 250 days. The convalescent cohort included six males and four females, with two Hispanic individuals, seven Caucasians, two Asians and one multiracial person. What the study reported, not specific to this receptor: An increase in the median number of SARS-CoV-2-reactive clonotypes from approximately 21 after infection to roughly 38 after vaccination was observed, but the change was not found to be significant. Nearly all vaccine-specific clones in convalescent patients (304 of 307) were mono-reactive for SARS-CoV-2 spike rather than cross-reactive with common cold coronaviruses. Among the post-vaccine SARS-CoV-2-reactive clones in convalescent patients, a median 86.3% showed up only after vaccination, which suggests vaccine-specific priming. Relatively few convalescent patients were included in the study, and early timepoints after natural infection were not analyzed.

A note on this clonotype: Its binding antigen is unknown. No base qualities exist here, and no much larger clone lies one base off it.

To prepare the library, PCR was applied. DNA from cultured CD4+ T cells was subjected to TCR sequencing with the Oncomine TCR Beta short-read assay at the Johns Hopkins FTIC core. The QIAamp micro DNA kit was used to extract genomic DNA from the cultured CD4+ T cells. Oncomine TCR Beta libraries made from cultured CD4+ T cells were pooled using unique dual indexes and sequenced on an Illumina iSeq 100. On the authors' methods: Non-productive sequences were removed, and CDR3s not starting with C, not ending with F or W, or shorter than 7 amino acids were discarded. Antigen-specific clonotypes were identified using the MANAFEST web application through comparison of peptide-stimulated wells with reference and other culture wells. For a clone to be called positive, the clone needed an FDR below 0.05, an odds ratio above 5, and a productive frequency above 0.1% in at least two of three replicate wells. A clonotype was classed as cross-reactive if the clonotype showed significant expansion both in SARS-CoV-2 spike wells and in at least one common cold coronavirus spike condition. Levenshtein distances (stringdist) and unrooted phylogenetic trees (ape) in R version 3.6.1 were used to assess CDR3 homology. Using fastp trimming at Q25 and MiXCR clonotype assembly, TCRdb reanalyzed the public sequencing data and kept in-frame beta chains. Entries that share a CDR3 protein sequence are merged under the most common genes and DNA. These V and J calls are TCRdb output, not the study's own analysis. Within this sample are around 18,000 distinct CDR3 sequences, with 51% of them counted one time only. About 20% of the sample lies in the top ten.

The CDR3 starts with the cysteine, ends with the phenylalanine, and has 15 residues. Only the CDR3 portion is preserved as DNA: 45 bases, with reading frame beginning at the first base. Compared with germline, V lacks 6 bases and J lacks 5 bases; bases without a gene match: 8. This sample's time point label indicates: late sampling 161 to 241 days after vaccination in three convalescent patients. According to the study, the label for this sample's treatment or condition signals: roughly nine-day PBMC culture with coronavirus spike peptide pools or control peptides (ViraFEST assay). The study used the ViraFEST assay, which expanded antigen-specific T cells with peptide pools and then identified expanded clonotypes by TCR sequencing. The positive SARS-CoV-2 PCR tests of the convalescent patients were dated from March to December 2020, before the Alpha, Beta and Delta variants emerged in the United States. Each well held 2.2 million or so PBMCs cultured in IMDM containing around 5% human AB serum and about 10 IU/ml IL-2, with roughly 9.2 ug/ml peptide pools added. Half of the culture medium was replaced with fresh IL-2-containing medium on days 3 and 7. After around 11 days of culture, CD4+ T cells were isolated by negative selection using the EasySep CD4+ T cell isolation kit. Ficoll-Paque Plus gradient centrifugation was used to isolate PBMCs from whole blood, and the isolated PBMCs were then either used fresh or cryopreserved at -140C. Triplicate wells were generally used for each culture condition.

The sequence was collected from a human donor who had recovered from COVID-19. The chain is encoded by TRBV12-3 or TRBV12-4 joined to TRBJ1-2; TRBD1 aligns with 11 central bases. The material was CD4+ T cells from blood, cultured in vitro, obtained about 7 months after SARS-CoV-2 vaccination. The CDR3 region: CASSGGQGDVYGYTF. DNA sequence: TGTGCCAGCAGCGGGGGACAGGGGGATGTATATGGCTACACCTTC.